This T cell receptor beta chain is drawn from a study of T cell repertoires in cytomegalovirus infection. Study-wide context: Matching HLA type, along with CMV infection, was indicated by public TCR beta signatures. Study-wide results and caveats: HLA-C-restricted CMV-specific TCR beta clonotypes were dominant in the ex vivo response. Of the TCR beta families, the public ones yielded a cumulative frequency that identified carriers of CMV plus the relevant HLA.

TCRdb re-derived calls from the reads in MiXCR, one entry per CDR3 protein. The sample holds nearly 650,000 distinct CDR3 sequences, 20% to 30% seen once. As regards this clonotype: What it recognizes is unknown. This may come from a read error, since a much larger clone is one base off.

The CDR3 runs to 13 residues. Per the germline V gene, CDR1 is SGHNT and CDR2 is YENEEA. The sample comprised CD8+ T cells from PBMCs. This TCR was sampled from a human donor in good health (CMV status not recorded). Some clones in this sample may be carry-over from other donors' samples. V usage is TRBV11-3 and J usage is TRBJ1-1; no clear D. CDR3 in amino acids: CASNLNGSPVAFF. DNA of the CDR3: TGTGCCAGCAACTTAAACGGCAGCCCCGTAGCTTTCTTT.